This TCR beta chain emerged from a study of naive and memory T cell subsets. Both TRBC1 and TRBC2 were covered by a beta constant-region primer of two equimolar oligonucleotides. Four rounds of PCR amplified the ligated cDNA using nested alpha and beta constant-region primers plus SP2. TCRdb reprocessed the UMI-ligation and nested PCR reads with MiXCR, giving one entry per CDR3 protein. The sample carries 95,000 to 150,000 distinct CDR3 sequences, 36% recorded once. Trimming took 4 bases from V and 5 from J; bases not matched to a gene: 10. This CDR3 comprises 15 residues. The germline V gene has CDR1 SGHNT and CDR2 YYREEE (reference sequence). This clonotype was detected only a few times.

The receptor's source is a human donor in good health. Source material: central memory CD4+ T cells from blood. The V and J genes are TRBV5-4 and TRBJ2-5; 8 bases fit TRBD1. The CDR3 sequence is CASSAGQVRSETQYF. For the CDR3, the DNA is TGTGCCAGCAGCGCGGGACAGGTCCGTTCGGAGACCCAGTACTTC.